This T cell receptor (beta chain) was recovered during a study of cytomegalovirus exposure and HLA in healthy donors. Whole-study findings and limits: A reported reduction in N-insertions relative to the approximately 640-donor mean was seen in an Asian-associated ancestry cluster in a later analysis. When analyzed later, a missense DCLRE1C variant was found to be linked to TCR beta V- and J-gene trimming. In a later analysis, approximately 15,000 TCR beta sequences were associated with HLA alleles at 0.05 false discovery rate. Later analysis suggested most CMV-associated TCR beta chains were HLA-restricted.

Concerning this clone itself: Its antigen is currently unknown.

This CDR3 is built from 13 residues. With 5 bases removed from V and 0 bases from J, the gap between germline ends came to 8 bases. Germline assignment: CDR1 SNHLY and CDR2 FYNNEI. This PCR relied on a set of 60 Vbeta primers and 13 Jbeta primers. TCRdb keeps only in-frame clones here, not all; method: immunoSEQ multiplex PCR. Of over 110,000 clones detected, around 82% appear once; the ten largest clones hold 5% to 7.5%. The sequenced material came from PBMCs. The sequence was collected from a woman aged 40 to 55 in good health and CMV-seropositive. V and J are TRBV2 and TRBJ2-7; D is unresolved. The CDR3 region is CASSYISSYEQYF. The CDR3 bases are TGTGCCAGCAGTTATATCAGCTCCTACGAGCAGTACTTC.